Listed here are 31 T cell receptor beta chains from one sample, sequenced in a study of shared clonotypes between healthy human individuals. Here immunoSEQ multiplex PCR was the method, and the copy in TCRdb shows in-frame clones only, minus some. The sample consists of 2 million to 2.5 million clones, over 90% of them appearing once. The sequencing input was naive CD4+ T cells from PBMCs. Subset indicated: CD45RA+ positively selected. The receptors originated from a man between 18 and 29 years old in good health. Some clones in this sample may be carry-over from other donors' samples.

This clone was observed once. The rearrangement joins TRBV2 to TRBJ2-1; 8 positions match TRBD2. Germline lookup yields CDR1 SNHLY and CDR2 FYNNEI. V was pared by 6 bases and J by 7 bases, with 11 bases of the junction left unmatched. This CDR3 has 15 amino acids. Written as DNA, the CDR3 is TGTGCCAGCAGACCACTAGCGGTAGCAGGGAATGAGCAGTTCTTC. Protein product: CASRPLAVAGNEQFF.

The rearrangement links TRBV6-1 to TRBJ2-7; no definite D call. This CDR3 contains 12 residues. Trimming pared 8 bases from V and 4 bases from J, leaving 12 bases between. The V gene's germline CDR1 is MNHNS and CDR2 SASEGT. The CDR3 here is CASGDAVYEQYF. CDR3 coding DNA: TGTGCCAGCGGCGACGCGGTTTACGAGCAGTACTTC.

The chain couples TRBV7-8 to TRBJ2-5; 8 bases agree with TRBD1. The germline gives CDR1 SGHVS, CDR2 FQNEAQ. The CDR3 spans 13 residues. J lost 1 base, V lost 5 bases, and 0 bases had no gene match. In nucleotides, the CDR3 is TGTGCCAGCAGCGGGACAGGCCAAGAGACCCAGTACTTC. It codes for CASSGTGQETQYF.

V gene TRBV6-1 combines with J gene TRBJ2-7; D is unclear. V was shortened by 6 bases and J by 6 bases, with 15 bases between the two germline ends. This CDR3 spans 13 amino acids. Germline V CDR1 and CDR2: MNHNS, SASEGT. CDR3 residues: CASSYLDRSEQYF. CDR3 sequence (DNA): TGTGCCAGCAGCTACCTGGACCGGAGCGAGCAGTACTTC.

V gene TRBV10-3 combines with J gene TRBJ1-1; TRBD1 agrees at 8 bases. J lost 6 bases, V lost 3 bases, and 9 bases had no gene match. The CDR3 is made up of 15 amino acids. Germline assignment: CDR1 ENHRY and CDR2 SYGVKD. This CDR3 is CAISDAGQDFAEAFF. DNA of the CDR3: TGTGCCATCAGTGATGCGGGACAGGACTTCGCTGAAGCTTTCTTT.

The chain combines TRBV28 with TRBJ2-2; TRBD2 aligns across 9 bases. The CDR3 spans 14 residues. The trim removed 7 bases at V and 6 bases at J, leaving 6 bases unmatched. Germline CDR1 reads MDHEN; CDR2 reads SYDVKM. The CDR3 region has the DNA TGTGCCAGCACTACGGGACTAGCCTCCGGGGAGCTGTTTTTT. It translates to CASTTGLASGELFF. Together with reference TRBV28 and TRBJ2-2, the CDR3 gives the full variable domain: DVKVTQSSRYLVKRTGEKVFLECVQDMDHENMFWYRQDPGLGLRLIYFSYDVKMKEKGDIPEGYSVSREKKERFSLILESASTNQTSMYLCASTTGLASGELFFGEGSRLTVL.

J is TRBJ2-1 and V is TRBV7-2; D is undetermined. V lost 5 bases and J lost 5, with 13 bases in between. Germline CDR1 and CDR2: SGHTA and FQGNSA. CDR3 length: 14 amino acids. Here the CDR3 reads CASSPPNTNNEQFF. CDR3 DNA sequence: TGTGCCAGCAGCCCCCCCAATACGAACAATGAGCAGTTCTTC.

This chain joins TRBV29-1 and TRBJ2-1; no clear D gene. Deletions cut 3 bases from V and 7 bases from J, with 13 bases between. The CDR3 runs to 13 residues. Germline loops: CDR1 SQVTM, CDR2 ANQGSEA. The CDR3 nucleotides are TGCAGCGTTGATTTCTATGGTGGAAATGAGCAGTTCTTC. This codes for CSVDFYGGNEQFF.

The genes are TRBV7-6 and TRBJ2-7; D is undetermined. V was shortened by 2 bases and J by 2 bases, with 10 bases between the two germline ends. Germline loops: CDR1 SGHVS, CDR2 FNYEAQ. The CDR3 is 14 residues long. The CDR3 sequence is CASSLRELPYEQYF. The CDR3 DNA is TGTGCCAGCAGCTTAAGAGAGCTCCCCTACGAGCAGTACTTC.

The chain combines TRBV7-2 with TRBJ2-1, with D hard to call. The CDR3 totals 15 residues. V was cut by 5 bases and J by 3 bases, with 14 bases left in between. Germline V lookup: CDR1 SGHTA, CDR2 FQGNSA. As DNA, the CDR3 is TGTGCCAGCAGCGTCAGTCACCAGAACTACAATGAGCAGTTCTTC. This encodes CASSVSHQNYNEQFF.

The chain uses TRBV28 and TRBJ1-4; 8 positions match TRBD1. The CDR3 is 12 amino acids. Germline CDR1 MDHEN, CDR2 SYDVKM. The V segment lost 10 bases and the J segment 7 bases; nucleotides outside the gene matches: 5. This chain's CDR3 is CATTQGAEKLFF. For the CDR3, the DNA is TGTGCCACCACCCAGGGGGCTGAAAAACTGTTTTTT.

The chain uses TRBV5-1 and TRBJ2-1; 9 nucleotides match TRBD2. Germline V gene data show CDR1 as SGHRS and CDR2 as YFSETQ. The CDR3 has 16 residues. The V segment lost 4 bases and the J segment 7 bases; nucleotides outside the gene matches: 12. This CDR3 is CASSRLAGAGDNEQFF. The CDR3 DNA is TGCGCCAGCAGCAGATTAGCGGGAGCGGGTGATAATGAGCAGTTCTTC.

The chain carries TRBV5-4 and TRBJ1-1, with D uncertain. This CDR3 is 15 amino acids long. CDR1 is SGHNT, CDR2 YYREEE, per germline (reference sequence). Trimming left V 5 bases short and J 1 base short, with 15 bases between. CDR3 sequence reads: CASSPEEGWNTEAFF. The CDR3 DNA sequence: TGTGCCAGCAGTCCAGAAGAGGGCTGGAACACTGAAGCTTTCTTT.

The chain employs TRBV5-4 and TRBJ2-5; tentatively, D is TRBD2 (6 bases). Germline V gene sequence: CDR1 SGHNT, CDR2 YYREEE (reference sequence). The CDR3 is 15 amino acids. V lost 0 bases, J lost 5 bases, and 14 bases lay in between. The CDR3 protein is CASSLVSGVGETQYF. CDR3 DNA: TGTGCCAGCAGCTTGGTTTCGGGAGTCGGGGAGACCCAGTACTTC.

As regards this clone: The identical CDR3 is also encoded by other nucleotide sequences in the sample. This rearrangement joins TRBV5-1 to TRBJ2-1; the D call may be TRBD1 or TRBD2 (5 bases each). The CDR3 runs 15 residues. The germline V gene has CDR1 SGHRS and CDR2 YFSETQ. The V gene lost 0 bases and the J gene lost 2 bases, with 9 bases spanning the gap. The CDR3 coding sequence is TGCGCCAGCAGCTTGGCTCAGGGAGCCTACAATGAGCAGTTCTTC. Translating it yields CASSLAQGAYNEQFF.

The V gene is TRBV19, the J gene TRBJ1-5, with D possibly matching TRBD1 (6 bases). Deletions cut 10 bases from V and 5 bases from J, with 21 bases between. Germline-derived CDR1 and CDR2 are LNHDA and SQIVND (reference sequence). The CDR3 loop spans 15 amino acids. CDR3 protein: CATNNAGTRYQPQHF. CDR3 in DNA: TGTGCCACCAACAATGCGGGGACAAGGTATCAGCCCCAGCATTTT.

Of note for this clone: This specimen includes other DNA sequences encoding the same CDR3. The chain carries TRBV30 and TRBJ1-3; no firm D call. Looked up from germline, CDR1 is GTSNPN and CDR2 is SVGIG (reference sequence). The V end was cut by 1 base, the J end by 4 bases, with 5 bases between. CDR3 length: 12 amino acids. In DNA, the CDR3 is TGTGCCTGGAGTGACATCGGAAACACCATATATTTT. It translates to CAWSDIGNTIYF. The variable domain in full, completed from reference TRBV30 and TRBJ1-3, reads SQTIHQWPATLVQPVGSPLSLECTVEGTSNPNLYWYRQAAGRGLQLLFYSVGIGQISSEVPQNLSASRPQDRQFILSSKKLLLSDSGFYLCAWSDIGNTIYFGEGSWLTVV.

This chain connects TRBV7-9 to TRBJ2-7; D might be TRBD1 (5 bases). The CDR3 runs to 14 residues. The V gene lost 2 bases and the J gene lost 2 bases, with 10 bases spanning the gap. Germline V gene sequence: CDR1 SEHNR, CDR2 FQNEAQ (reference sequence). Here the CDR3 DNA reads TGTGCCAGCAGCTTAAGACAGACAACCTACGAGCAGTACTTC. It yields the protein CASSLRQTTYEQYF.

This clone has just a few counts. This sample also contains other DNA sequences that code for the same CDR3. The rearrangement joins TRBV18 to TRBJ2-3; D gene unclear. Germline-derived CDR1 and CDR2 are KGHSH and LQKENI. CDR3 size: 11 residues. The V end was cut by 3 bases, the J end by 4 bases, with 2 bases between. DNA for the CDR3: TGTGCCAGCTCACCCTCAGATACGCAGTATTTT. Translated: CASSPSDTQYF.

The chain recombines TRBV2 with TRBJ2-1; TRBD2 aligns across 9 bases. The V gene's germline CDR1 is SNHLY and CDR2 FYNNEI. CDR3 size: 14 residues. With V trimmed by 7 bases and J by 7 bases, 8 bases remained unmatched. CDR3 coding DNA: TGTGCCAGCAAGGAGCGGGAGGTTGGGAATGAGCAGTTCTTC. It translates to CASKEREVGNEQFF.

This clone appeared a few times. V usage is TRBV18 and J usage is TRBJ1-1; D is unclear. The CDR3 extends over 14 amino acids. Germline V gene lookup returns CDR1 KGHSH and CDR2 LQKENI. Trimming left V 2 bases short and J 1 base short, with 8 bases between. CDR3 in amino acids: CASSPMGSNTEAFF. The CDR3 bases are TGTGCCAGCTCACCAATGGGATCGAACACTGAAGCTTTCTTT.

This chain links TRBV7-8 with TRBJ2-5, with 14 bases that match TRBD2. The CDR3 contains 19 residues. Per germline, CDR1 SGHVS and CDR2 FQNEAQ. The ends lost 6 bases at V and 3 bases at J; junction bases unmatched: 15. CDR3 in DNA: TGTGCCAGCAGTCCCGTGCTCCGGGGGACTAGCGGGGGTGAAGAGACCCAGTACTTC. Translation gives CASSPVLRGTSGGEETQYF.

The J gene is TRBJ2-2, the V gene TRBV11-2, with 12 positions matching TRBD1. The CDR3 loop spans 16 amino acids. Germline trimming cut 1 base from V and 6 bases from J; bases unmatched to any gene: 3. Germline assignment: CDR1 SGHAT and CDR2 FQNNGV. The CDR3 DNA reads TGTGCCAGCAGCTTAGCTGGGACAGGGGGCTCCGGGGAGCTGTTTTTT. Amino acids: CASSLAGTGGSGELFF. Together with reference TRBV11-2 and TRBJ2-2, the CDR3 gives the full variable domain: EAGVAQSPRYKIIEKRQSVAFWCNPISGHATLYWYQQILGQGPKLLIQFQNNGVVDDSQLPKDRFSAERLKGVDSTLKIQPAKLEDSAVYLCASSLAGTGGSGELFFGEGSRLTVL.

This clone has only one observation. The chain combines TRBV27 with TRBJ2-1; 10 nucleotides line up with TRBD1. V dropped 5 bases and J dropped 12; count of bases not matched to a gene: 19. In germline, CDR1 is MNHEY, CDR2 SMNVEV (reference sequence). The CDR3 totals 17 residues. CDR3 protein: CASSPLSGTGARTGQFF. The CDR3, as DNA: TGTGCCAGCAGTCCCCTATCAGGGACAGGGGCCCGAACTGGGCAGTTCTTC.

The rearrangement joins TRBV29-1 to TRBJ1-1; D unresolved. The CDR3 loop spans 13 amino acids. V was clipped by 6 bases and J by 6 bases, with 17 bases between them. Germline V CDR1 and CDR2: SQVTM, ANQGSEA. CDR3: CSVVHGVGSEAFF. The CDR3 nucleotides are TGCAGCGTGGTGCATGGAGTGGGATCTGAAGCTTTCTTT.

CDR3: CASSYLVGLNEQFF. The CDR3 nucleotides read TGTGCCAGCAGTTACTTAGTCGGGCTAAATGAGCAGTTCTTC. The chain recombines TRBV6-5 with TRBJ2-1; D is unresolved. In germline, CDR1 is MNHEY, CDR2 SVGAGI. V lost 1 base and J 7 bases, leaving 11 bases between the germline ends. The CDR3 consists of 14 residues.

The J gene is TRBJ2-3, the V gene TRBV2; the match to TRBD1 covers 9 bases. V was clipped by 6 bases and J by 6 bases; unmatched bases: 4. The CDR3 contains 13 residues. The germline gives CDR1 SNHLY, CDR2 FYNNEI. In nucleotides, the CDR3 is TGTGCCAGCAGACAGGGGGCTGCGGATACGCAGTATTTT. It translates to CASRQGAADTQYF. Full variable domain (outside the CDR3, taken from reference TRBV2 and TRBJ2-3): EPEVTQTPSHQVTQMGQEVILRCVPISNHLYFYWYRQILGQKVEFLVSFYNNEISEKSEIFDDQFSVERPDGSNFTLKIRSTKLEDSAMYFCASRQGAADTQYFGPGTRLTVL.

This chain joins TRBV20-1 and TRBJ1-3; D is uncertain. Germline CDR1 and CDR2: DFQATT and SNEGSKA (reference sequence). This CDR3 is 11 amino acids long. Trimming cost V 5 bases and J 5 bases, with 7 bases left between them. The CDR3 DNA follows: TGCAGTGCTGGAAATAGAAACACCATATATTTT. Translated, it gives CSAGNRNTIYF.

This sequence joins TRBV5-1 and TRBJ2-7; D not resolved. Germline CDR1 and CDR2: SGHRS and YFSETQ. V shed 0 bases and J shed 2 bases, with 12 bases lying between them. This CDR3 has 15 amino acids. CDR3 loop: CASSLEFETPYEQYF. CDR3 coding DNA: TGCGCCAGCAGCTTGGAGTTTGAGACCCCCTACGAGCAGTACTTC.

The V call is TRBV2, the J call TRBJ2-3; a weak D match, TRBD2 (6 bases). Trimming took 2 bases from V and 4 from J, leaving 7 bases between them. Germline-derived CDR1 and CDR2 are SNHLY and FYNNEI. The CDR3 is 13 amino acids. The CDR3 DNA reads as TGTGCCAGCAGTGAATCGGGGGCAGATACGCAGTATTTT. Translating it yields CASSESGADTQYF. Full variable domain (remainder filled in from reference TRBV2 and TRBJ2-3): EPEVTQTPSHQVTQMGQEVILRCVPISNHLYFYWYRQILGQKVEFLVSFYNNEISEKSEIFDDQFSVERPDGSNFTLKIRSTKLEDSAMYFCASSESGADTQYFGPGTRLTVL.

J is TRBJ2-3 and V is TRBV7-9; D gene uncertain. Looked up from germline, CDR1 is SEHNR and CDR2 is FQNEAQ (reference sequence). The CDR3 length is 14 residues. V lost 2 bases, J lost 0 bases, and 6 bases lay in between. In nucleotides, the CDR3 is TGTGCCAGCAGCTTACTTACTAGCACAGATACGCAGTATTTT. This codes for CASSLLTSTDTQYF.